This is a list of T cell receptor beta chains from one sample in a study of blood T cell repertoires in COVID-19. Sequencing was performed with immunoSEQ multiplex PCR; in TCRdb, only in-frame clones are kept and a portion is missing. The data contain about 250,000 clones, roughly 88% of them singletons. The sequenced sample was peripheral blood. The receptors come from a woman aged 80 or older with COVID-19, enrolled during active disease. The CDR3 runs from the conserved cysteine through the conserved F or W. Fields, in order: clone size, J gene, V gene, D gene, CDR3 DNA, CDR3 protein. A D gene is named only where the DNA matches it firmly. Rows may omit the clone size; those that give it use once, few, many or a size class.

size: NA; J: TRBJ2-5; V: TRBV5-1; D: NA; DNA: TGCGCCAGCAGCCCCGGGTGGCAAGAGACCCAGTACTTC; CDR3: CASSPGWQETQYF
size: NA; J: TRBJ1-1; V: TRBV12-3/TRBV12-4; D: NA; DNA: TGTGCCAGCAGTCTTGACAGCAACACTGAAGCTTTCTTT; CDR3: CASSLDSNTEAFF
size: NA; J: TRBJ1-2; V: TRBV19; D: TRBD1; DNA: TGTGCCAGTAGTACTCGGGACAGACCCCTTCATGGCTACACCTTC; CDR3: CASSTRDRPLHGYTF
size: NA; J: TRBJ1-5; V: TRBV5-6; D: NA; DNA: TGTGCCAGCAGCCGCCGGGAGAATCAGCCCCAGCATTTT; CDR3: CASSRRENQPQHF
size: NA; J: TRBJ1-4; V: TRBV28; D: NA; DNA: TGTGCCAGCACCCCAGGGAGGAGCACAACTAATGAAAAACTGTTTTTT; CDR3: CASTPGRSTTNEKLFF
size: NA; J: TRBJ1-2; V: TRBV6-5; D: NA; DNA: TGTGCCAGCAGCGCGGACCTGATGACAGTAGATGGCTACACCTTC; CDR3: CASSADLMTVDGYTF
size: few; J: TRBJ1-3; V: TRBV24-1; D: NA; DNA: TGTGCCACCAGTCAGGGCCCTGGAAACACCATATATTTT; CDR3: CATSQGPGNTIYF
size: NA; J: TRBJ2-5; V: TRBV5-4; D: TRBD1; DNA: TGTGCCAGCAGTCGGACAGGGGCTTGGGAGACCCAGTACTTC; CDR3: CASSRTGAWETQYF
size: NA; J: TRBJ1-1; V: TRBV9; D: NA; DNA: TGTGCCAGCAGCGTAGGATATCTTGAGGTAACTGAAGCTTTCTTT; CDR3: CASSVGYLEVTEAFF
size: NA; J: TRBJ2-7; V: TRBV7-9; D: NA; DNA: TGTGCCAGCAGCTCAAGACTGCCCGGGTCCTACGAGCAGTACTTC; CDR3: CASSSRLPGSYEQYF
size: NA; J: TRBJ1-1; V: TRBV28; D: NA; DNA: TGTGCCAGCATCCTGGGGGGGGCCGTGAACACTGAAGCTTTCTTT; CDR3: CASILGGAVNTEAFF
size: NA; J: TRBJ2-2; V: TRBV24-1; D: TRBD1; DNA: TGTGCCACCAGTGACCCTGGGACAGGGGGTACCGGGGAGCTGTTTTTT; CDR3: CATSDPGTGGTGELFF
size: once; J: TRBJ1-1; V: TRBV2; D: TRBD1; DNA: TGTGCCAGCGAAATAGGCAGGGGGTCCACTGAAGCTTTCTTT; CDR3: CASEIGRGSTEAFF
size: NA; J: TRBJ1-5; V: TRBV28; D: NA; DNA: TGTGCCAGCGCTACCCAATGGCAGGGGTCATCTCAGCCCCAGCATTTT; CDR3: CASATQWQGSSQPQHF
size: NA; J: TRBJ1-1; V: TRBV28; D: NA; DNA: TGTGCCAGCAGTTTATACCAGGTGAACACTGAAGCTTTCTTT; CDR3: CASSLYQVNTEAFF
size: NA; J: TRBJ1-5; V: TRBV10-3; D: NA; DNA: TGTGCCATCAGTGAGTCGGCAGGGTCTAGCAATCAGCCCCAGCATTTT; CDR3: CAISESAGSSNQPQHF
size: NA; J: TRBJ2-7; V: TRBV9; D: TRBD2; DNA: TGTGCCAGCAGCAGGACTAGCGGGACTTACGAGCAGTACTTC; CDR3: CASSRTSGTYEQYF
size: NA; J: TRBJ2-5; V: TRBV28; D: TRBD2; DNA: TGTGCCAGCAGCCTGACTAGCGGGGGGAGAGAGACCCAGTACTTC; CDR3: CASSLTSGGRETQYF
size: NA; J: TRBJ1-4; V: TRBV19; D: NA; DNA: TGTGCCAGTTCGCCCGGCGGAACAACTAATGAAAAACTGTTTTTT; CDR3: CASSPGGTTNEKLFF
size: NA; J: TRBJ2-5; V: TRBV5-6; D: NA; DNA: TGTGCCAGCAGTCTCCAGGGAAATAGCGAGACCCAGTACTTC; CDR3: CASSLQGNSETQYF
size: NA; J: TRBJ1-6; V: TRBV5-5; D: TRBD1; DNA: TGTGCCAGCAGCCCGGGACAGGGTAATTCACCCCTCCACTTT; CDR3: CASSPGQGNSPLHF
size: NA; J: TRBJ1-4; V: TRBV5-6; D: NA; DNA: TGTGCCAGCAGCTTGGACAGCCTCTCGGAAAAACTGTTTTTT; CDR3: CASSLDSLSEKLFF
size: NA; J: TRBJ1-3; V: TRBV7-9; D: NA; DNA: TGTGCCAGCAGCCTATATGGGAGCTCTGGAAACACCATATATTTT; CDR3: CASSLYGSSGNTIYF
size: once; J: TRBJ1-4; V: TRBV28; D: TRBD1; DNA: TGTGCCAGCAGTTCCCTGACAGGGAGTGCCGAAAAACTGTTTTTT; CDR3: CASSSLTGSAEKLFF
size: NA; J: TRBJ2-3; V: TRBV7-6; D: TRBD2; DNA: TGTGCCAGCAGCCCCGGGACTAGCCTCAGCACAGATACGCAGTATTTT; CDR3: CASSPGTSLSTDTQYF
size: NA; J: TRBJ2-5; V: TRBV18; D: NA; DNA: TGTGCCAGCTCACCGCAAACTCGGGGAGAGACCCAGTACTTC; CDR3: CASSPQTRGETQYF
size: once; J: TRBJ1-4; V: TRBV19; D: NA; DNA: TGTGCCAGTAGGTCGACAGTTAATGAAAAACTGTTTTTT; CDR3: CASRSTVNEKLFF
size: NA; J: TRBJ1-4; V: TRBV11-2; D: TRBD1; DNA: TGTGCCAGCAGCCGGACAGGGCCAAAACTGTTTTTT; CDR3: CASSRTGPKLFF